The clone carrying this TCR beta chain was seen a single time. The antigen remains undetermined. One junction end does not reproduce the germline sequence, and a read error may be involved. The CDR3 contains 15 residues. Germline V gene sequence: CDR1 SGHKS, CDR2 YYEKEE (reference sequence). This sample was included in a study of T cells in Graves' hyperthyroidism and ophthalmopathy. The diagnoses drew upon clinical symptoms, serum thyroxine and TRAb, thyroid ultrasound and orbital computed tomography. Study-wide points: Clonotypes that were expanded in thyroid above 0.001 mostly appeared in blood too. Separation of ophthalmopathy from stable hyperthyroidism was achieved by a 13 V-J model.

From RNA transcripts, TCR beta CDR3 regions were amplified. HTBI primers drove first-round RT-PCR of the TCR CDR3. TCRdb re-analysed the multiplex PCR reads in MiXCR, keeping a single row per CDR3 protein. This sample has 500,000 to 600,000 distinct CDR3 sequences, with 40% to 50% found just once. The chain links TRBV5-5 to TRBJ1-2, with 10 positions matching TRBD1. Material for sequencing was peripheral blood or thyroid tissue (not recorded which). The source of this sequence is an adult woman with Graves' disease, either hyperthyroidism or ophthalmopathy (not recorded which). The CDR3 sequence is CASSLEGTGVYGYTF. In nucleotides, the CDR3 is TGCGCCAGCAGCTTGGAGGGGACAGGGGTCTATGGCTACACCTTC. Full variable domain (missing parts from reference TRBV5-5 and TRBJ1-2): DAGVTQSPTHLIKTRGQQVTLRCSPISGHKSVSWYQQVLGQGPQFIFQYYEKEERGRGNFPDRFSARQFPNYSSELNVNALLLGDSALYLCASSLEGTGVYGYTFGSGTRLTVV.